This TCR beta chain comes out of a study of post-analysis software for immune sequencing data. Study conclusions and caveats: Controls had lower frequencies than patients of about 5 TRBV segments, which included TRBV5-6, TRBV5-1 and TRBV20-1.

The authors incorporated unique molecular identifiers into the TCR beta cDNA libraries. Each CDR3 protein is one row after TCRdb ran MiXCR on the PCR reads. The data hold around 400,000 distinct CDR3 sequences, with around 33% observed a single time. Looked up from germline, CDR1 is SGHTA and CDR2 is FQGNSA. V lost 1 base and J lost 0; bases outside the gene matches: 3. CDR3 length equals 16 residues. This clonotype appeared a few times. No antigen is known for it. The sequencing sample was made of blood. The source of this sequence is a girl aged 5-17 years with multiple sclerosis. V gene TRBV7-2 combines with J gene TRBJ2-7; 10 bases fit TRBD2. DNA for the CDR3: TGTGCCAGCAGCTTAGTTCTAGCGGGGGCCTCCTACGAGCAGTACTTC. Translation gives CASSLVLAGASYEQYF.